The subject of this entry is one T cell receptor (beta chain). Its antigen is as yet unknown. The source material, RNA transcripts, was used to amplify TCR beta CDR3 regions. An initial round of RT-PCR targeting the TCR CDR3 relied on the HTBI primer set. TCRdb reprocessed the multiplex PCR reads with MiXCR, giving one entry per CDR3 protein. The table shows roughly 560,000 distinct CDR3 sequences, with 14% to 15% occurring only once. Patients were excluded because of uncontrolled infection, other autoimmune disease, pregnancy or lactation. Source material for PBMCs was over 8 ml fresh peripheral blood. The data stem from a study of T cells in Graves' hyperthyroidism and ophthalmopathy. Study observations and caveats: Expanded thyroid clonotypes (above 0.001) were mostly also found in blood. A median 6.5 months before onset, the model predicted ophthalmopathy.

Germline V gives CDR1 DFQATT, CDR2 SNEGSKA (reference sequence). The CDR3 sequence is 14 residues long. J gave up 3 bases and V 2 bases, and 7 bases lay outside the gene matches. The chain has TRBV20-1 and TRBJ2-7, with 7 nucleotides matching TRBD2. This sequence originates from a woman aged 40 to 49 with Graves' ophthalmopathy. Sequencing was performed on blood. The CDR3 nucleotides read TGCAGTGCTAGATCGGGACTATTAAACTACGAGCAGTACTTC. This encodes CSARSGLLNYEQYF.